A selection of T cell receptor beta chains follows, all from one sample in a study of blood T cell repertoires in COVID-19. Sequencing was performed with immunoSEQ multiplex PCR; in TCRdb, only in-frame clones are kept and a portion is missing. In the table there are 130,000 to 150,000 clones, about 85% of which are singletons. The sample comprised peripheral blood. The receptors stem from a human donor in a cohort sampled during active COVID-19. CDR3s include the opening cysteine and the closing phenylalanine or tryptophan. A D gene is named only where the DNA matches it firmly. A row's size may be missing; if present it is once, few, many or a size class.

CDR3aa	CDR3nt	v_gene	d_gene	j_gene	abundance
CASTLQLAESTDTQYF	TGTGCCAGCACCCTCCAGCTGGCGGAGAGCACAGATACGCAGTATTTT	TRBV7-8	-	TRBJ2-3	-
CASSLALDRGEQYF	TGCGCCAGCAGCTTGGCCCTGGACAGGGGGGAGCAGTACTTC	TRBV5-1	TRBD1	TRBJ2-7	-
CASSPRDSYTGELFF	TGTGCCAGCAGCCCGAGGGACTCCTACACCGGGGAGCTGTTTTTT	TRBV7-8	-	TRBJ2-2	few
CASSLVGPAWVGNTIYF	TGTGCCAGCAGCTTAGTGGGGCCGGCCTGGGTCGGAAACACCATATATTTT	TRBV7-8	-	TRBJ1-3	-
CASRNRETDTQYF	TGTGCCAGCAGAAACAGGGAGACAGATACGCAGTATTTT	TRBV28	-	TRBJ2-3	-
CASSLRDQETQYF	TGTGCCAGCAGCTTGAGAGATCAAGAGACCCAGTACTTC	TRBV5-4	-	TRBJ2-5	-
CASRLRGGEYGYTF	TGTGCCAGCAGGCTCCGGGGAGGCGAGTATGGCTACACCTTC	TRBV5-4	-	TRBJ1-2	-
CASSAGTTNEKLFF	TGCGCCAGCAGCGCCGGGACAACTAATGAAAAACTGTTTTTT	TRBV4-1	-	TRBJ1-4	-
CASSLGQAGQPQHF	TGTGCCAGCAGCTTGGGCCAGGCCGGACAGCCCCAGCATTTT	TRBV7-2	-	TRBJ1-5	-
CASSLWARDGYTF	TGTGCCAGCAGCTTGTGGGCCAGAGATGGCTACACCTTC	TRBV7-8	-	TRBJ1-2	-
CASSRTGTYEQYF	TGTGCCAGCAGTCGGACAGGGACCTACGAGCAGTACTTC	TRBV6-5	TRBD1	TRBJ2-7	-
CASSIDRNSNQPQHF	TGTGCCAGCAGCATCGACAGGAATAGCAATCAGCCCCAGCATTTT	TRBV21-1	-	TRBJ1-5	-
CARSPYYEQYF	TGTGCCAGAAGCCCCTACTACGAGCAGTACTTC	TRBV5-3	-	TRBJ2-7	few
CASSQGGDVDEQYF	TGTGCCAGCAGCCAAGGCGGGGATGTGGACGAGCAGTACTTC	TRBV4-2	-	TRBJ2-7	-
CASSEPRAGTEAFF	TGCGCCAGCAGTGAGCCGAGGGCGGGCACTGAAGCTTTCTTT	TRBV10-2	-	TRBJ1-1	-
CAWRAIGGQETQYF	TGTGCCTGGAGAGCTATCGGGGGCCAAGAGACCCAGTACTTC	TRBV30	-	TRBJ2-5	-
CASSLGDREYGYTF	TGTGCCAGCAGCCTAGGGGACCGGGAGTATGGCTACACCTTC	TRBV11-2	-	TRBJ1-2	-
CAWSAGSSRNQPQHF	TGTGCCTGGAGTGCGGGGTCCTCTAGGAATCAGCCCCAGCATTTT	TRBV30	-	TRBJ1-5	-
CASSPRGDQETQYF	TGTGCCAGCTCACCCCGGGGAGACCAAGAGACCCAGTACTTC	TRBV18	-	TRBJ2-5	-
CASSPPGTAWREQYF	TGTGCCAGCTCACCACCGGGGACAGCCTGGAGGGAGCAGTACTTC	TRBV18	TRBD1	TRBJ2-7	once
CASSPQGAGAQPQHF	TGTGCCAGCAGCCCCCAGGGGGCTGGAGCTCAGCCCCAGCATTTT	TRBV7-2	TRBD1	TRBJ1-5	-
CASSGPQGNYGYTF	TGTGCCAGCAGCGGGCCACAGGGGAACTATGGCTACACCTTC	TRBV9	TRBD1	TRBJ1-2	-
CASSATFGQNEKLFF	TGTGCCAGCAGCGCAACCTTTGGACAGAATGAAAAACTGTTTTTT	TRBV7-2	-	TRBJ1-4	-
CASSLAWQGMNEQFF	TGCGCCAGCAGCTTGGCCTGGCAGGGGATGAATGAGCAGTTCTTC	TRBV5-1	-	TRBJ2-1	-
CASSVTGGLIDGYTF	TGTGCCAGTAGTGTTACAGGGGGTTTGATTGATGGCTACACCTTC	TRBV19	TRBD1	TRBJ1-2	-
CAISGGTGGYSGNTIYF	TGTGCCATCAGTGGGGGGACAGGAGGGTATTCTGGAAACACCATATATTTT	TRBV10-3	TRBD1	TRBJ1-3	once
CASSPQQGNQPQHF	TGTGCCAGCAGCCCCCAACAGGGAAATCAGCCCCAGCATTTT	TRBV14	-	TRBJ1-5	few
CAISAGLAGEQYF	TGTGCCATCAGTGCGGGACTAGCGGGGGAGCAGTACTTC	TRBV10-3	TRBD2	TRBJ2-7	few
CASSSPQGRYNEQFF	TGTGCCAGCAGCTCACCCCAGGGCCGGTACAATGAGCAGTTCTTC	TRBV11-2	-	TRBJ2-1	-
CASSQGGSGNTIYF	TGTGCCAGCAGCCAAGGCGGCTCTGGAAACACCATATATTTT	TRBV3-1/TRBV3-2	-	TRBJ1-3	few
CASSSILFEGYTF	TGTGCCAGCAGTTCTATCCTCTTTGAAGGCTACACCTTC	TRBV27	-	TRBJ1-2	-
CASLGQGAEAFF	TGTGCCAGCCTGGGACAGGGGGCTGAAGCTTTCTTT	TRBV7-9	TRBD1	TRBJ1-1	-
CASSLNVGDSYNSPLHF	TGCGCCAGCAGCTTGAACGTGGGAGACTCCTATAATTCACCCCTCCACTTT	TRBV5-1	-	TRBJ1-6	-
CASSQTGHHEQYF	TGTGCCAGCAGCCAGACCGGACACCACGAGCAGTACTTC	TRBV3-1/TRBV3-2	-	TRBJ2-7	-
CASSLAGSSGNTIYF	TGTGCCAGCAGCTTGGCCGGTAGCTCTGGAAACACCATATATTTT	TRBV5-4	-	TRBJ1-3	once
CASSQVVANTGELFF	TGCGCCAGCAGCCAAGTAGTCGCGAACACCGGGGAGCTGTTTTTT	TRBV4-1	-	TRBJ2-2	once
CASSQGTQVHYGYTF	TGCGCCAGCAGCCAAGGAACGCAGGTCCACTATGGCTACACCTTC	TRBV4-3	-	TRBJ1-2	-
CAWRSAGSGIQYF	TGTGCCTGGAGGTCCGCGGGGTCGGGCATTCAGTACTTC	TRBV30	-	TRBJ2-4	-
CAWSVKGKGNQPQHF	TGTGCCTGGAGTGTAAAGGGGAAAGGCAATCAGCCCCAGCATTTT	TRBV30	-	TRBJ1-5	-
CASSNPQGFGYTF	TGTGCCAGCAGCAACCCCCAGGGGTTTGGCTACACCTTC	TRBV5-5	-	TRBJ1-2	-
CASSQRTGVLGSPLHF	TGTGCCAGCAGCCAAAGGACAGGGGTTTTAGGTTCACCCCTCCACTTT	TRBV14	TRBD1	TRBJ1-6	-
CASSQDGTSGGSLSYEQYF	TGCGCCAGCAGCCAAGACGGGACTAGCGGGGGGTCCCTCTCCTACGAGCAGTACTTC	TRBV4-1	TRBD2	TRBJ2-7	-
CASSLGVNYEQYF	TGTGCCAGCAGCTTAGGGGTCAACTACGAGCAGTACTTC	TRBV5-5	-	TRBJ2-7	-
CASSQVLGGQGGSDTQYF	TGTGCCAGCAGCCAAGTGCTAGGGGGACAGGGGGGTTCAGATACGCAGTATTTT	TRBV3-1/TRBV3-2	TRBD1	TRBJ2-3	-
CASSLGVSGGAREQYF	TGTGCCAGCAGCTTGGGTGTAAGCGGGGGGGCGCGGGAGCAGTACTTC	TRBV5-5	TRBD2	TRBJ2-7	-
CASKGDRPFEAFF	TGTGCCAGTAAAGGGGACAGACCATTTGAAGCTTTCTTT	TRBV19	TRBD1	TRBJ1-1	-
CASSFGQGDTGELFF	TGTGCCAGCAGCTTTGGGCAGGGTGACACCGGGGAGCTGTTTTTT	TRBV7-9	-	TRBJ2-2	-
CASSSVRAGGTGELFF	TGTGCCAGCAGCTCCGTGAGGGCAGGTGGCACCGGGGAGCTGTTTTTT	TRBV13	-	TRBJ2-2	-
CASSHTGLAGQETQYF	TGCGCCAGCAGCCACACCGGACTAGCGGGGCAAGAGACCCAGTACTTC	TRBV4-3	TRBD2	TRBJ2-5	-